Listed below are T cell receptor beta chains from one sample, sequenced in a study of blood T cell repertoires in COVID-19. Sequencing used immunoSEQ multiplex PCR; TCRdb keeps in-frame clones, though not all of them. Among some 250,000 clones listed, around 80% were seen once. Sequencing used peripheral blood. The source of these receptors is a man aged 35 to 55 with active or convalescent COVID-19. Each CDR3 is given with its conserved first and last residue. The order of the fields is V gene, clone size, J gene, CDR3 protein. The listing skips clone size in some rows; elsewhere it reads once, few, many or a size class.

TRBV18	NA	TRBJ2-7	CASSTNQASGIYEQYF
TRBV7-9	NA	TRBJ1-6	CASRGGISNSPLHF
TRBV3-1/TRBV3-2	NA	TRBJ1-2	CASSQDHSYGYTF
TRBV7-8	NA	TRBJ2-1	CASSYRDSHNEQFF
TRBV30	few	TRBJ1-1	CAWTPLNTEAFF
TRBV7-9	NA	TRBJ1-3	CASSFGQGKGDTIYF
TRBV28	NA	TRBJ2-5	CASSLLTGPVQETQYF
TRBV6-2/TRBV6-3	NA	TRBJ1-2	CASSYQVDYTF
TRBV11-2	NA	TRBJ1-5	CASSYQGGQPQHF
TRBV18	NA	TRBJ2-2	CASSPPNTPTGELFF
TRBV3-1/TRBV3-2	NA	TRBJ2-1	CASSHQVSSYNEQFF
TRBV6-5	once	TRBJ2-7	CASSPRGQGAYEQYF
TRBV2	NA	TRBJ1-6	CASSVRGNSPLHF
TRBV4-1	few	TRBJ2-2	CASSQDTQKFSNTGELFF
TRBV18	NA	TRBJ1-5	CASSQGQKNQPQHF
TRBV4-1	NA	TRBJ1-1	CASSQPITGVEAFF
TRBV19	NA	TRBJ1-2	CASSIGVLNNVNYGYTF
TRBV9	few	TRBJ1-5	CARSAGGGSNQPQHF
TRBV6-5	NA	TRBJ1-1	CASRSGGYYTEAFF
TRBV7-3	NA	TRBJ2-1	CASSLLGGRAGEQFF
TRBV19	NA	TRBJ1-5	CASRGLDRGRQPQHF
TRBV25-1	once	TRBJ2-7	CASSDPRGGRGFYEQYF
TRBV7-9	NA	TRBJ2-4	CASSLQGLVSNIQYF
TRBV12-3/TRBV12-4	few	TRBJ1-1	CASSMTYGGAFF
TRBV5-1	NA	TRBJ2-5	CASSPQHLAPQETQYF
TRBV12-5	NA	TRBJ2-1	CASGLRLAGDNEQFF
TRBV18	NA	TRBJ1-1	CASSRSGNTEAFF
TRBV18	NA	TRBJ1-3	CASSNQDSGNTIYF
TRBV5-1	NA	TRBJ1-1	CASSLAGGYTEAFF
TRBV10-3	NA	TRBJ2-1	CAIGGTSGDNEQFF
TRBV18	once	TRBJ2-1	CASSFLGDNEQFF
TRBV11-2	NA	TRBJ1-2	CASSLGQLYGYTF
TRBV6-5	NA	TRBJ2-5	CASSHGGGETQYF
TRBV5-1	NA	TRBJ2-5	CASSLGVTGQLETQYF
TRBV27	NA	TRBJ1-1	CASSFVGVLNTEAFF
TRBV5-1	once	TRBJ2-4	CASSLVQATFTGNIQYF
TRBV4-1	NA	TRBJ1-1	CASSQANLLGAGNTEAFF
TRBV7-3	NA	TRBJ1-2	CASSATGTGSEGYTF